Below are 30 T cell receptor beta chains sequenced from a single sample in a study of post-analysis software for immune sequencing data. Prepared libraries of TCR beta cDNA carried unique molecular identifiers. TCRdb re-analysed the PCR reads in MiXCR, keeping a single row per CDR3 protein. The table has 740,000 or so distinct CDR3 sequences, under 70% seen once. Overall study findings and caveats: Controls had lower frequencies than patients of 4 or 5 TRBV segments, which included TRBV5-6, TRBV5-1 and TRBV20-1.

Which antigens these TCRs recognize remains unknown. The sample taken for sequencing was blood. These receptor sequences come from a girl between 10 and 17 years old with multiple sclerosis.

This sequence joins TRBV12-3 or TRBV12-4 and TRBJ2-5; D is unclear. V dropped 6 bases and J dropped 5 bases, with 16 bases sitting between them. CDR3 length: 14 amino acids. CDR3 sequence: CASSPGWAGETQYF. CDR3 nucleotide sequence: TGTGCCAGCAGCCCCGGATGGGCCGGGGAGACCCAGTACTTC.

Here the CDR3 DNA reads TGCGCCAGCAGCTTGGTCAGCTCTAGCACAGATACGCAGTATTTT. Translated: CASSLVSSSTDTQYF. The chain links TRBV5-1 to TRBJ2-3, with no clear D. This CDR3 is built from 15 residues. Trimming cost V 0 bases and J 0 bases, with 8 bases left between them. The germline V gene encodes CDR1 SGHRS and CDR2 YFSETQ. Variable domain in full (rest from reference TRBV5-1 and TRBJ2-3): KAGVTQTPRYLIKTRGQQVTLSCSPISGHRSVSWYQQTPGQGLQFLFEYFSETQRNKGNFPGRFSGRQFSNSRSEMNVSTLELGDSALYLCASSLVSSSTDTQYFGPGTRLTVL.

The rearrangement links TRBV29-1 to TRBJ2-7; possibly TRBD1 or TRBD2 for D (6 bases each). Between the trimmed V and J ends, which lost 5 bases and 2 bases, there was a span of 13 bases. The CDR3 consists of 13 residues. Germline V gene lookup returns CDR1 SQVTM and CDR2 ANQGSEA. CDR3 bases: TGCAGCGTTACAGGTGGGGGGCCCTACGAGCAGTACTTC. This encodes CSVTGGGPYEQYF.

This clonotype turned up a few times. The CDR3 coding sequence is TGTGCCAGCAGTTTGAAATCTGGGGCCGGCAATCAGCCCCAGCATTTT. This gives the protein CASSLKSGAGNQPQHF. The gene calls are TRBV12-3 or TRBV12-4 and TRBJ1-5; a weak D match, TRBD1 (5 bases). V lost 3 bases, J lost 2 bases, and 14 bases lay in between. The CDR3 totals 16 residues.

The rearrangement links TRBV27 to TRBJ2-1, with D possibly TRBD2 on 6 matching bases. The CDR3 contains 13 residues. V lost 5 bases and J 7 bases, leaving 12 bases between the germline ends. CDR1 is MNHEY, CDR2 SMNVEV, per germline (reference sequence). In DNA form, the CDR3 reads TGTGCCAGCAGTCCCCTTCGGGGGAATGAGCAGTTCTTC. Its protein is CASSPLRGNEQFF.

The sample holds a few counts of this clonotype. The chain joins TRBV2 to TRBJ1-2, with D possibly TRBD1 on 6 matching bases. This CDR3 is built from 13 residues. Germline assignment: CDR1 SNHLY and CDR2 FYNNEI. V lost 6 bases and J 7 bases, leaving 15 bases between the germline ends. CDR3 coding DNA: TGTGCCAGCAGCCCAGAGGGGGGGGTTGGCTACACCTTC. Protein product: CASSPEGGVGYTF.

This sequence joins TRBV19 and TRBJ2-1; TRBD1 matches at 9 bases. This CDR3 region has 15 residues. V lost 10 bases and J lost 5; bases outside the gene matches: 12. Germline V CDR1 and CDR2: LNHDA, SQIVND (reference sequence). CDR3 bases: TGTGCCACCCGGGGGCGGGACAGGGCGAACAATGAGCAGTTCTTC. This gives the protein CATRGRDRANNEQFF.

The J gene is TRBJ2-4, the V gene TRBV7-7; the D gene could be TRBD1 or TRBD2 (5 bases each). This CDR3 contains 14 residues. Germline CDR1 SSHAT, CDR2 FNYEAQ (reference sequence). As DNA, the CDR3 is TGTGCTAGCGTTAATCAGGGATACAAAAACATTCAGTACTTC. This gives the protein CASVNQGYKNIQYF.

This clonotype has just a few counts. The chain recombines TRBV7-2 with TRBJ2-6; D unresolved. This CDR3 region has 15 residues. Germline-derived CDR1 and CDR2 are SGHTA and FQGNSA. Trimming pared 7 bases from V and 0 bases from J, leaving 10 bases between. The CDR3: CASTQRPSGANVLTF. The CDR3, as DNA: TGTGCCAGCACCCAGAGACCCTCTGGGGCCAACGTCCTGACTTTC.

The V gene is TRBV7-2, the J gene TRBJ1-2; 8 nucleotides match TRBD1. The CDR3 is 15 amino acids. Germline V gene lookup returns CDR1 SGHTA and CDR2 FQGNSA. Losses at the gene ends were 5 bases for V and 4 bases for J; bases not matched to a gene: 9. CDR3 sequence (DNA): TGTGCCAGCAGCCCGATACGGACAGGGCCCTATGGCTACACCTTC. Translated: CASSPIRTGPYGYTF. Together with reference TRBV7-2 and TRBJ1-2, the CDR3 gives the full variable domain: GAGVSQSPSNKVTEKGKDVELRCDPISGHTALYWYRQSLGQGLEFLIYFQGNSAPDKSGLPSDRFSAERTGGSVSTLTIQRTQQEDSAVYLCASSPIRTGPYGYTFGSGTRLTVV.

Many counts were recorded for this clonotype. An end of the junction differs from the germline gene, which may be a read error. The chain has TRBV5-1 and TRBJ2-7, with D maybe TRBD2 (5 bases). This CDR3 has 13 residues. In germline, CDR1 is SGHRS, CDR2 YFSETQ. The CDR3 loop is CASSLASSYEQYF. For the CDR3, the DNA is TGTGCCAGCAGTTTAGCGAGCTCCTACGAGCAGTACTTC.

Comment on this clonotype: The CDR3 does not end in the conserved phenylalanine or tryptophan, so this is likely a read error. The V and J genes are TRBV6-5 and TRBJ2-3; D gene unclear. Germline values: CDR1 MNHEY, CDR2 SVGAGI. The CDR3 covers 14 residues. Trimming removed 6 bases from V and 0 bases from J, with 10 bases in between. CDR3 in DNA: TGTGCCAGCAGCCGCGACGGAAGCACAGATACGCAGTATTTG. This encodes CASSRDGSTDTQYL.

This clonotype has a handful of counts. The V call is TRBV20-1, the J call TRBJ2-3; tentatively, D is TRBD2 (6 bases). Germline assignment: CDR1 DFQATT and CDR2 SNEGSKA (reference sequence). V was shortened by 6 bases and J by 2 bases, with 18 bases between the two germline ends. CDR3 length equals 15 residues. The CDR3: CSAPSGRGSTDTQYF. CDR3 DNA sequence: TGCAGTGCCCCCTCCGGCCGGGGGTCCACAGATACGCAGTATTTT.

The rearrangement links TRBV5-1 to TRBJ2-7, with D uncertain. V dropped 0 bases and J dropped 3 bases, with 19 bases sitting between them. CDR1 is SGHRS, CDR2 YFSETQ, per germline. This CDR3 is 17 amino acids long. The CDR3 DNA reads TGCGCCAGCAGCTTGGCCAGTATGCGGCCCCCACGCTACGAGCAGTACTTC. This translates into CASSLASMRPPRYEQYF.

This clonotype has a handful of counts. The rearrangement joins TRBV6-5 to TRBJ2-3; D not resolved. Trimming removed 5 bases at V and 0 bases at J, with 12 bases between. Germline V gene sequence: CDR1 MNHEY, CDR2 SVGAGI. This CDR3 comprises 15 residues. This CDR3 is CASSPRQASTDTQYF. CDR3 coding DNA: TGTGCCAGCAGTCCACGCCAAGCTAGCACAGATACGCAGTATTTT.

The chain employs TRBV29-1 and TRBJ2-5; 9 nucleotides line up with TRBD2. The trim removed 4 bases at V and 0 bases at J, leaving 3 bases unmatched. Germline V CDR1 and CDR2: SQVTM, ANQGSEA. CDR3 length: 14 amino acids. The CDR3 sequence: CSVVSGGNQETQYF. In DNA, the CDR3 is TGCAGCGTTGTGAGCGGGGGGAACCAAGAGACCCAGTACTTC.

This chain links TRBV5-1 with TRBJ2-5; D call uncertain. CDR3 length: 14 amino acids. With 4 bases removed from V and 5 bases from J, the gap between germline ends came to 15 bases. Germline V gene lookup returns CDR1 SGHRS and CDR2 YFSETQ. The CDR3 region is CASSPGSGGETQYF. The CDR3 bases are TGCGCCAGCAGCCCCGGTTCAGGCGGCGAGACCCAGTACTTC. The variable domain in full, completed from reference TRBV5-1 and TRBJ2-5, reads KAGVTQTPRYLIKTRGQQVTLSCSPISGHRSVSWYQQTPGQGLQFLFEYFSETQRNKGNFPGRFSGRQFSNSRSEMNVSTLELGDSALYLCASSPGSGGETQYFGPGTRLLVL.

This rearrangement joins TRBV12-3 or TRBV12-4 to TRBJ2-6; D not resolved. V lost 4 bases and J lost 4, with 11 bases in between. The CDR3 is 15 residues long. The CDR3 is CASSSYRSGANVLTF. The CDR3 coding sequence is TGTGCCAGCAGTTCTTACAGATCCGGGGCCAACGTCCTGACTTTC.

The V call is TRBV29-1, the J call TRBJ2-5; D uncertain. V lost 4 bases and J lost 7, with 16 bases in between. Germline V gene lookup returns CDR1 SQVTM and CDR2 ANQGSEA. The CDR3 has 13 residues. CDR3 amino acids: CSVGLRASGTQYF. The CDR3 DNA is TGCAGCGTTGGTCTACGGGCCTCGGGGACCCAGTACTTC. Looking up the rest from reference TRBV29-1 and TRBJ2-5 gives the full variable domain: SAVISQKPSRDICQRGTSLTIQCQVDSQVTMMFWYRQQPGQSLTLIATANQGSEATYESGFVIDKFPISRPNLTFSTLTVSNMSPEDSSIYLCSVGLRASGTQYFGPGTRLLVL.

The rearrangement uses TRBV5-5 and TRBJ1-2; D may be TRBD1 (5 bases). With 6 bases removed from V and 2 bases from J, the gap between germline ends came to 11 bases. Germline V CDR1 and CDR2: SGHKS, YYEKEE (reference sequence). The CDR3 is made up of 13 amino acids. The CDR3 DNA sequence: TGTGCCAGCAACCTGGGGCTAAACTATGGCTACACCTTC. Translated, it gives CASNLGLNYGYTF.

CDR3 in amino acids: CAWSQSSYEQYF. In DNA form, the CDR3 reads TGTGCCTGGAGCCAGAGCTCCTACGAGCAGTACTTC. The J gene is TRBJ2-7, the V gene TRBV30; D remains ambiguous. CDR3 size: 12 residues. V was cut by 3 bases and J by 0 bases, with 6 bases left in between. From germline, CDR1 is GTSNPN and CDR2 SVGIG (reference sequence).

The CDR3 region has the DNA TGTGCCAGCAGCCGGGACAGGGGACGCTACACCTTC. Translating it yields CASSRDRGRYTF. The chain joins TRBV7-9 to TRBJ1-2; 10 nucleotides agree with TRBD1. CDR3 size: 12 residues. Germline loops: CDR1 SEHNR, CDR2 FQNEAQ (reference sequence). Unmatched junction bases numbered 3, after V lost 5 bases and J lost 9 bases.

The chain links TRBV20-1 to TRBJ2-1; D might be TRBD1 (6 bases). The V gene lost 3 bases and the J gene lost 10 bases, with 16 bases spanning the gap. This CDR3 comprises 13 residues. Germline assignment: CDR1 DFQATT and CDR2 SNEGSKA (reference sequence). The CDR3 reads CSARVGATREQFF. In nucleotides, the CDR3 is TGCAGTGCTAGGGTGGGGGCCACCCGAGAGCAGTTCTTC.

This chain joins TRBV6-2 or TRBV6-3 and TRBJ2-5, with a possible D match to TRBD1 (5 bases). CDR1 is MNHEY, CDR2 SVGEGT, per germline. V was shortened by 0 bases and J by 4 bases, with 9 bases between the two germline ends. This CDR3 has 14 residues. CDR3 DNA: TGTGCCAGCAGTTACTCGCCAGGGCGAGAGACCCAGTACTTC. This sequence encodes CASSYSPGRETQYF.

This clonotype was counted only a few times. The genes are TRBV29-1 and TRBJ2-1; possibly TRBD2 for D (6 bases). Germline assignment: CDR1 SQVTM and CDR2 ANQGSEA. The CDR3 sequence is 15 residues long. V was clipped by 2 bases and J by 4 bases, with 15 bases between them. CDR3: CSVEMGVGRYNEQFF. As DNA, the CDR3 is TGCAGCGTTGAAATGGGTGTCGGGAGATACAATGAGCAGTTCTTC.

The V gene is TRBV2, the J gene TRBJ1-1, with 7 bases identical to TRBD1. The CDR3 consists of 13 residues. Germline V lookup: CDR1 SNHLY, CDR2 FYNNEI. J was trimmed by 3 bases and V by 6 bases; bases with no gene match: 4. For the CDR3, the DNA is TGTGCCAGCAGCACAGGGGTCGACACTGAAGCTTTCTTT. This translates into CASSTGVDTEAFF.

The J gene is TRBJ2-7, the V gene TRBV2, with TRBD2 identical over 10 bases. This CDR3 is 18 amino acids long. Germline V lookup: CDR1 SNHLY, CDR2 FYNNEI. Germline trimming cut 6 bases from V and 2 bases from J; bases unmatched to any gene: 16. The CDR3 sequence: CASSTGSGTSVPPYEQYF. The CDR3 DNA is TGTGCCAGCAGCACGGGTTCCGGGACTAGCGTTCCCCCCTACGAGCAGTACTTC.

V and J are TRBV7-8 and TRBJ1-2, with D uncertain. Trimming shortened V by 2 bases and J by 3 bases, and 10 bases separated the two germline ends. The CDR3 sequence is 14 residues long. CDR1 is SGHVS and CDR2 is FQNEAQ in the germline V gene. The CDR3 sequence is CASSLIGGDYGYTF. In DNA, the CDR3 is TGTGCCAGCAGCTTAATCGGCGGCGACTATGGCTACACCTTC. Full variable domain (rest looked up from reference TRBV7-8 and TRBJ1-2): GAGVSQSPRYKVAKRGQDVALRCDPISGHVSLFWYQQALGQGPEFLTYFQNEAQLDKSGLPSDRFFAERPEGSVSTLKIQRTQQEDSAVYLCASSLIGGDYGYTFGSGTRLTVV.

The chain uses TRBV7-2 and TRBJ2-7, with 11 nucleotides matching TRBD2. CDR3 length: 16 amino acids. CDR1 is SGHTA, CDR2 FQGNSA, per germline. Unmatched junction bases numbered 7, after V lost 2 bases and J lost 4 bases. The CDR3: CASSLSVASGGYEQYF. The CDR3 nucleotides are TGTGCCAGCAGCTTATCGGTTGCTAGCGGGGGGTACGAGCAGTACTTC.

The chain couples TRBV5-1 to TRBJ2-1; TRBD2 matches 8 bases. Per the germline V gene, CDR1 is SGHRS and CDR2 is YFSETQ. V shed 3 bases and J 2 bases; nucleotides not matched to a gene: 7. The CDR3 covers 16 residues. The chain's CDR3 is CASSWGRREAYNEQFF. CDR3 DNA: TGCGCCAGCAGCTGGGGGAGGCGGGAGGCCTACAATGAGCAGTTCTTC. Full variable domain (remainder filled in from reference TRBV5-1 and TRBJ2-1): KAGVTQTPRYLIKTRGQQVTLSCSPISGHRSVSWYQQTPGQGLQFLFEYFSETQRNKGNFPGRFSGRQFSNSRSEMNVSTLELGDSALYLCASSWGRREAYNEQFFGPGTRLTVL.